This entry is about one T cell receptor beta chain. Its specificity is not known. Just one base apart from a much larger clone, this may be a read error. This record belongs to a study of T cell repertoires in cytomegalovirus infection. Turning to the study itself: Public TCR beta signatures provided an indication of both CMV infection and a matching HLA type.

Using its own MiXCR run on the reads, TCRdb lists one record per CDR3 protein. The sample has nearly 700,000 distinct CDR3 sequences, roughly 33% seen once. CDR1 is SEHNR and CDR2 is FQNEAQ in the germline V gene (reference sequence). Losses at the gene ends were 1 base for V and 7 bases for J; bases not matched to a gene: 7. This CDR3 has 14 amino acids. The starting material was cultured PBMCs, obtained from culture after CMV antigen stimulation. The receptor was derived from a human donor in good health (CMV status not recorded). Some clones in this sample may be carry-over from other donors' samples. The genes are TRBV7-9 and TRBJ2-7; 7 bases fit TRBD2. The CDR3 sequence is CASSLGLAEGEQYF. CDR3 bases: TGTGCCAGCAGCTTAGGGCTAGCGGAAGGGGAGCAGTACTTC.